A single sample gave rise to the 15 T cell receptor beta chains below, sequenced in a study of blood T cells in healthy people across ages. With a J-beta primer mix and a sample-barcoded 5' primer, a second PCR ran about 6 to 11 cycles. TCRdb re-derived calls from the 5' RACE reads in MiXCR, one entry per CDR3 protein. This table holds hundreds of thousands of distinct CDR3 sequences, approximately 48% found once. Sequencing was performed on blood. The receptors here all came from a man between 60 and 70 years old in good health.

The V call is TRBV4-3, the J call TRBJ2-7; TRBD1 agrees at 11 bases. V was clipped by 0 bases and J by 5 bases; unmatched bases: 6. CDR1 and CDR2 from the germline V gene are LGHNA and YSLEER. The length of the CDR3 is 16 residues. CDR3 amino acids: CASSQDRTGGKNEQYF. CDR3 sequence (DNA): TGCGCCAGCAGCCAAGATCGGACAGGGGGCAAAAACGAGCAGTACTTC.

The gene calls are TRBV29-1 and TRBJ1-1; TRBD1 matches 8 bases. With 6 bases clipped from V and 11 bases from J, the junction kept 8 bases outside the gene matches. The germline V gene encodes CDR1 SQVTM and CDR2 ANQGSEA. This CDR3 has 11 residues. CDR3 DNA: TGCAGCGTACCGACAGGGGAGGAGGCTTTCTTT. As protein: CSVPTGEEAFF. The full variable domain, completed using reference TRBV29-1 and TRBJ1-1, is SAVISQKPSRDICQRGTSLTIQCQVDSQVTMMFWYRQQPGQSLTLIATANQGSEATYESGFVIDKFPISRPNLTFSTLTVSNMSPEDSSIYLCSVPTGEEAFFGQGTRLTVV.

The J gene is TRBJ2-7, the V gene TRBV10-1; D not certain. Trimming left V 3 bases short and J 5 bases short, with 14 bases between. This CDR3 comprises 14 residues. Germline CDR1 WNHNN, CDR2 SYGVQD (reference sequence). DNA for the CDR3: TGCGCCAGCAGTGACCGGACCGAGGCGCACGAGCAGTACTTC. Translating gives CASSDRTEAHEQYF.

The chain is built from TRBV6-2 or TRBV6-3 and TRBJ2-7, with 7 bases aligning to TRBD1. V lost 6 bases, J lost 2 bases, and 7 bases stayed unmatched. The CDR3 has 14 residues. Germline CDR1 is MNHEY and CDR2 is SVGEGT. This CDR3 is CASRLTTGTYEQYF. CDR3 coding DNA: TGTGCCAGCAGACTTACGACAGGGACCTACGAGCAGTACTTC.

This clonotype was observed a handful of times. The chain recombines TRBV4-1 with TRBJ2-7; 8 nucleotides align to TRBD2. From germline, CDR1 is MGHRA and CDR2 YSYEKL. V shed 1 base and J 1 base; nucleotides not matched to a gene: 3. The CDR3 has 15 amino acids. The CDR3 protein is CASSQVGGGSYEQYF. As DNA, the CDR3 is TGCGCCAGCAGCCAAGTTGGCGGGGGGTCCTACGAGCAGTACTTC.

The V gene is TRBV7-2, the J gene TRBJ2-5; perhaps D is TRBD1 or TRBD2 (6 bases each). The CDR3 has 15 amino acids. V was shortened by 1 base and J by 4 bases, with 13 bases between the two germline ends. Germline values: CDR1 SGHTA, CDR2 FQGNSA. CDR3 DNA sequence: TGTGCCAGCAGCTTAGGTGGGGGGCGCGGAGAGACCCAGTACTTC. Protein sequence: CASSLGGGRGETQYF.

A few counts support this clonotype. The chain couples TRBV11-2 to TRBJ1-2; D gene uncertain. Per germline, CDR1 SGHAT and CDR2 FQNNGV. This CDR3 has 15 amino acids. V gave up 0 bases and J gave up 2 bases, with 10 bases separating them. CDR3 DNA: TGTGCCAGCAGCTTAGATCAAGTCCGGAACTATGGCTACACCTTC. The encoded protein is CASSLDQVRNYGYTF.

The gene calls are TRBV4-3 and TRBJ2-3, with a tentative D call TRBD2 (5 bases). V was trimmed by 4 bases and J by 2 bases, leaving 13 bases between them. CDR1 and CDR2 from the germline V gene are LGHNA and YSLEER. This CDR3 spans 15 amino acids. The CDR3 spells CASSRDGLNTDTQYF. In DNA form, the CDR3 reads TGCGCCAGCAGCCGAGATGGACTTAACACAGATACGCAGTATTTT.

The table lists this clonotype with a few counts. The CDR3 is CSASLVASVGETQYF. CDR3 in DNA: TGCAGTGCTAGCCTAGTGGCTAGCGTGGGAGAGACCCAGTACTTC. The rearrangement links TRBV20-1 to TRBJ2-5, with D possibly matching TRBD2 (6 bases). V lost 3 bases to trimming and J lost 4 bases, with 18 bases between them. Germline loops: CDR1 DFQATT, CDR2 SNEGSKA (reference sequence). This CDR3 region has 15 residues.

This clonotype occurred a few times. This sequence joins TRBV20-1 and TRBJ2-7, with 10 bases fitting TRBD2. CDR3 length equals 14 residues. Germline CDR1 DFQATT, CDR2 SNEGSKA (reference sequence). Losses at the gene ends were 3 bases for V and 3 bases for J; bases not matched to a gene: 5. The CDR3 DNA follows: TGCAGTGCTAGCCCGAAGCGGGGGGGCTACGAGCAGTACTTC. It codes for CSASPKRGGYEQYF.

Only a few counts were recorded for this clonotype. The chain is built from TRBV4-3 and TRBJ2-3; 9 bases map to TRBD2. In germline, CDR1 is LGHNA, CDR2 YSLEER. V shed 1 base and J 0 bases; nucleotides not matched to a gene: 11. The CDR3 has 19 residues. The CDR3 spells CASSQAQRGDYRSTDTQYF. The CDR3 bases are TGCGCCAGCAGCCAAGCCCAGCGGGGGGATTACCGTAGCACAGATACGCAGTATTTT.

J is TRBJ1-6 and V is TRBV4-2; 12 nucleotides line up with TRBD1. This CDR3 contains 16 residues. CDR1 is LGHNA and CDR2 is YNFKEQ in the germline V gene. The junction had 3 bases not matched to a gene; V was cut back by 0 bases and J by 9 bases. This CDR3 is CASSQDLGQGASPLHF. CDR3 nucleotide sequence: TGTGCCAGCAGCCAAGATTTGGGACAGGGGGCTTCACCCCTCCACTTT.

V is TRBV3-1 and J is TRBJ2-1; 12 bases match TRBD2. The CDR3 loop spans 21 amino acids. The trim removed 0 bases at V and 8 bases at J, leaving 20 bases unmatched. Germline loops: CDR1 LGHDT, CDR2 YNNKEL (reference sequence). CDR3 coding DNA: TGTGCCAGCAGCCAAGATTCCTATCCCCACTGTGCTAGCGGGGGGGCCCATGAGCAGTTCTTC. Protein product: CASSQDSYPHCASGGAHEQFF.

This clonotype has just a few counts. The chain recombines TRBV7-9 with TRBJ1-2, with 11 bases aligning to TRBD1. The CDR3 has 14 residues. CDR1 SEHNR and CDR2 FQNEAQ come from the germline V gene (reference sequence). The J segment lost 7 bases and the V segment lost 5 bases, leaving 6 bases of the junction unmatched. The chain's CDR3 is CASSRTGGISGYTF. CDR3 nucleotide sequence: TGTGCCAGCAGCCGGACAGGGGGCATCAGTGGCTACACCTTC.

This clonotype was seen more than once but under ten times. The rearrangement uses TRBV6-5 and TRBJ2-4, with 10 bases matching TRBD1. The V gene's germline CDR1 is MNHEY and CDR2 SVGAGI. CDR3 length equals 12 residues. V trimming: 10 bases; J trimming: 13 bases; junction bases outside the gene matches: 10. CDR3: CATRDRGGEQYF. Here the CDR3 DNA reads TGTGCCACCCGGGACAGGGGAGGTGAGCAGTACTTC.